Each of the 3 T cell receptor beta chains below was sequenced from the same sample in a study of blood T cells in healthy people across ages. For the second PCR, which ran for about 7 to 11 cycles, a sample-barcoded 5' primer and a J-beta primer mix were used. From the 5' RACE reads, TCRdb called clonotypes with MiXCR, one entry per CDR3 protein. In the table there are hundreds of thousands of distinct CDR3 sequences, around 48% of which are singletons. The sequenced material came from blood. Source of these receptors: a young man in good health.

Only a few counts were recorded for this clonotype. V is TRBV27 and J is TRBJ2-1, with D unresolved. V lost 5 bases to trimming and J lost 0 bases, with 17 bases between them. Germline values: CDR1 MNHEY, CDR2 SMNVEV (reference sequence). The CDR3 extends over 17 amino acids. The CDR3, as DNA: TGTGCCAGCAGTCCCGCCGTTCTCCTTAGCTCCTACAATGAGCAGTTCTTC. It translates to CASSPAVLLSSYNEQFF.

CDR3 nucleotide sequence: TGTGCCAGCAGCTCCATGAATCAGCCCCAGCATTTT. Protein product: CASSSMNQPQHF. The gene calls are TRBV7-2 and TRBJ1-5, with D hard to call. In germline, CDR1 is SGHTA, CDR2 FQGNSA. The CDR3 is 12 amino acids. Trimming left V 4 bases short and J 4 bases short, with 5 bases between.

This clonotype was seen just once. One junction end disagrees with the germline gene, perhaps due to a read error. The chain couples TRBV27 to TRBJ2-7; D ambiguous. CDR3 length: 16 residues. Germline V gene data show CDR1 as MNHEY and CDR2 as SMNVEV (reference sequence). CDR3 amino acids: CAGSLRASASSGEQYF. CDR3 bases: TGTGCCGGCAGTTTACGGGCTAGTGCCTCCTCGGGCGAGCAGTACTTC.